This record covers a single T cell receptor beta chain. What antigen it recognizes has not been identified. The input lacks base qualities; no much larger clone sits a single base away. The data were produced on an Illumina NovaSeq 6000. TCR cDNA was synthesized by 5'RACE template switching, through which a universal primer site and unique molecular identifiers were introduced. cDNA synthesis was primed from both the TCR alpha and TCR beta constant segments. Library amplification involved two PCR steps, and the second step added sample barcodes and sequencing adapters. Sequencing of libraries was performed on Illumina HiSeq 2500 (2x100 bp) or NovaSeq (2x150 bp). In the paper's pipeline: MIGEC was used to demultiplex reads and collapse the reads into UMI consensus sequences, and MiXCR was used for V(D)J alignment. Using edgeR on replicate PBMC samples, clonotypes were called vaccine-responding if FDR was below 0.01 and the log2 fold change was above 5 up to day 15. Bulk clonotypes were assigned CD4 or CD8 identity according to which sequenced CD4 or CD8 repertoire held them at higher abundance. Starting from the raw public reads, TCRdb applied fastp trimming at Q25, assembled clones with MiXCR and retained in-frame beta chains. CDR3 protein duplicates are merged, each entry listing the most common genes and DNA. TCRdb's processing, not the authors' own work, is the source of the V and J calls. The sample table lists hundreds of thousands of distinct CDR3 sequences, under 15% of them with a count of one. The top ten clones comprise 3.2% of the sample.

The treatment or condition label, as the study defines it: live attenuated yellow fever vaccine strain. A standard Ficoll-Paque protocol was used to isolate PBMCs from peripheral blood. Dynabeads CD4 and CD8 positive selection kits were used to isolate CD4 and CD8 T-cell fractions. TriZol was used to extract RNA from bulk PBMCs, CD4 and CD8 fractions, and dextramer-positive and dextramer-negative fractions. This record comes from a study of T cells after yellow fever vaccination (dated by TCRdb to the late 2010s). Regarding the study in general: Libraries from fractions with low cell numbers were prepared with the SMART-Seq v4 Ultra Low Input RNA kit. To follow T-cell clones before and after both primary and booster YFV17D yellow fever vaccination, bulk TCR alpha and beta repertoires underwent longitudinal sequencing. The cohort comprised two healthy male donors, one aged 18 to 29 and one aged 30 to 40 years. Blood was collected at multiple timepoints before and after primary and secondary immunization, and bulk PBMC replicates and cell subsets were isolated. On the study overall, not on this receptor specifically: Computational filtering was needed because FACS-sorted repertoires could contain abundant contaminating clonotypes from the bulk population. A small share of clonotypes was detected in both CD4 and CD8 compartments, with the overlap likely arising from convergent recombination. Most clones expanded after primary vaccination (approximately 96% of CD4 and 88% of CD8) were re-detected after the booster, suggesting that broad memory maintenance occurred. Because only a couple of donors were included in the study, the extent to which the findings can be generalized is limited. Compared with the primary T-cell response, the secondary T-cell response was weaker but faster, peaking on day 5 rather than day 15.

Sequencing was performed on CD4+ T cells sorted from PBMCs, taken 15 days after the yellow fever booster vaccination. This clonotype was sampled from a man younger than 35 who received the YFV17D yellow fever vaccine.

The CDR3 has the sequence CSATLPGAGETQYF. The DNA sequence is given as TGCAGTGCAACTCTTCCGGGGGCAGGGGAGACCCAGTACTTC. Here the chain combines TRBV20-1 and TRBJ2-5, with the D gene tentatively TRBD1 or TRBD2, based on 6 matching bases in each. V is reduced by 6 bases and J by 5 bases, leaving a spacing of 19 bases between them. The CDR3 runs 14 residues from the cysteine to the phenylalanine. Of the read, only the CDR3 DNA is kept; its 42 bases are in frame from base 1. Per the germline V gene (reference sequence), DFQATT is the CDR1 and SNEGSKA is the CDR2.